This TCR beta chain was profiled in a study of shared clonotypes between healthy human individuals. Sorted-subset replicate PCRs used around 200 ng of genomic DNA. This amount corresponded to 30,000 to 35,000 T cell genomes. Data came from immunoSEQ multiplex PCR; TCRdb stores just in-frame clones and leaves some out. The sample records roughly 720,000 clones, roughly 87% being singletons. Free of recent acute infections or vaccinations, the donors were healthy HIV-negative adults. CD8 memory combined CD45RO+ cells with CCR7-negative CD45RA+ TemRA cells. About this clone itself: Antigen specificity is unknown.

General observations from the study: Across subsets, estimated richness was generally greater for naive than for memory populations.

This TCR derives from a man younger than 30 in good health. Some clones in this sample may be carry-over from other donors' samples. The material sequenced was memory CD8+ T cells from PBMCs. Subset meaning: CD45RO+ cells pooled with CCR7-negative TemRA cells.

This chain's CDR3 is CASSRDDSNQPQHF. The CDR3 DNA is TGTGCCAGCAGCCGGGACGATAGCAATCAGCCCCAGCATTTT. This rearrangement joins TRBV7-9 to TRBJ1-5; D possibly corresponds to TRBD1 (5 bases). Germline CDR1 SEHNR, CDR2 FQNEAQ (reference sequence). V dropped 5 bases and J dropped 0 bases, with 8 bases sitting between them. There are 14 residues in the CDR3.